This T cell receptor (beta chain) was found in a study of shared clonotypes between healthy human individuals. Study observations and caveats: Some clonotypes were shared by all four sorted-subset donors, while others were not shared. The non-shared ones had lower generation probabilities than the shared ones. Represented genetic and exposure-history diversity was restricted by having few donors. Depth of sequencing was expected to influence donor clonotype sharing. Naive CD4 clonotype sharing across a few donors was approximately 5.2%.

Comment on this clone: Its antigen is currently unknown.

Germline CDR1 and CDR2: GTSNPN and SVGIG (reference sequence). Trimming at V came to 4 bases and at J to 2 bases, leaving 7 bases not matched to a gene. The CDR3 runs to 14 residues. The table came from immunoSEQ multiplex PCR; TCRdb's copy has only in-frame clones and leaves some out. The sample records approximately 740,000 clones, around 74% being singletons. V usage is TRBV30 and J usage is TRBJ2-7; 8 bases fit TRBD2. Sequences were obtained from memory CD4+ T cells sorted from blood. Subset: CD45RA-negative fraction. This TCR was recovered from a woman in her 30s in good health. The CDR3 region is CAWKSGSLTYEQYF. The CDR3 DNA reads TGTGCCTGGAAAAGCGGGAGCCTTACCTACGAGCAGTACTTC.